Included here is one T cell receptor beta chain sequence, with context. The data originate from a study of blood T cell repertoires in COVID-19. Study-level background: T cells, B-cell-depleted T cells, or PBMCs supplied cDNA or gDNA.

With 4 bases removed from V and 1 base from J, the gap between germline ends came to 9 bases. CDR3 length: 14 residues. Germline values: CDR1 SNHLY, CDR2 FYNNEI. The repertoire was sequenced with immunoSEQ multiplex PCR; TCRdb's copy has only in-frame clones and lacks some. The repertoire consists of under 250,000 clones, with just over 85% occurring once and the leading ten covering roughly 10%. Source material: peripheral blood. The TCR sequence derives from a man aged 45-65 years with COVID-19, enrolled during active disease. V gene TRBV2 combines with J gene TRBJ2-3, with a tentative D call TRBD2 (5 bases). Here the CDR3 DNA reads TGTGCCAGCAGTGGTTCCGGGGGCACAGATACGCAGTATTTT. Translated: CASSGSGGTDTQYF.